This TCR beta chain was observed in a study of monozygotic twins with inflammatory bowel disease. TCRdb re-called the 5' RACE reads and catalogs CDR3 proteins one per entry, DNA excluded. In all, the sample yields 350,000 to 500,000 distinct CDR3 sequences. Input material: blood. This receptor was obtained from a human donor with ulcerative colitis or Crohn's disease, or a healthy co-twin of an affected twin (not recorded which).

This CDR3 is CASSLEVPGSKAFF. The V gene is TRBV5-8, the J gene TRBJ1-1; TCRdb's D gene call, TRBD1, goes unchecked for lack of DNA. This CDR3 has 14 amino acids. Germline V CDR1 and CDR2: SGHTS, YDEGEE.